This T cell receptor beta chain was identified during a study of Graves' ophthalmopathy and Graves' hyperthyroidism. Broader study findings: A majority of expanded thyroid clonotypes exceeding 0.001 frequency were likewise present in blood.

This clonotype was observed many times. The antigen is not known. Trimming stripped 0 bases from V and 2 bases from J, with 11 bases between. In germline, CDR1 is MNHEY, CDR2 SVGAGI. The CDR3 has 16 amino acids. Those donors who had ophthalmopathy presented with moderate-to-severe activity, a CAS of ≥3, a NOSPECS of ≥4 and a duration under 3 months. The study excluded patients with other autoimmune diseases, uncontrolled infections, pregnancy or lactation. Amplification from RNA transcripts yielded the TCR beta CDR3 regions. HTBI primers were employed in first-round RT-PCR, then a second-round multiplex PCR followed. TCRdb ran MiXCR on the multiplex PCR reads and lists one entry per CDR3 protein. Altogether fewer than 600,000 distinct CDR3 sequences are present, approximately 15% being singletons, with the ten largest covering approximately 9.8%.

The sequencing input was blood. The V and J genes are TRBV6-5 and TRBJ1-5; D uncertain. This receptor was obtained from a young woman with Graves' ophthalmopathy. This CDR3 reads CASSYSYGDGNQPQHF. The CDR3 coding sequence is TGTGCCAGCAGTTACTCCTACGGGGATGGCAATCAGCCCCAGCATTTT.